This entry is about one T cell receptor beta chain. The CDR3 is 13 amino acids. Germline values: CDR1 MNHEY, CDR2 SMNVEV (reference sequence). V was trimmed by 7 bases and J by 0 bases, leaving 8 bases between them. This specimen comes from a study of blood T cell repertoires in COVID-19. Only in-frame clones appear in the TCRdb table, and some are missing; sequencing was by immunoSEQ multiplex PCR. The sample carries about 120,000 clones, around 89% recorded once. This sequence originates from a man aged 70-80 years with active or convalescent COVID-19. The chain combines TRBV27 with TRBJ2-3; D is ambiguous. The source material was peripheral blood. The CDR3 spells CASTQASTDTQYF. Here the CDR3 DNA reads TGTGCCAGCACCCAAGCTAGCACAGATACGCAGTATTTT.